The 32 T cell receptor beta chains in this list originate from one sample, sequenced in a study of blood T cells in healthy people across ages. Using a J-beta primer mix together with a sample-barcoded 5' primer, a second PCR was run for 7 to 11 cycles. Each CDR3 protein gets one entry after TCRdb re-called the 5' RACE reads with MiXCR. Here the sample spans 900,000 to 950,000 distinct CDR3 sequences, 25% to 35% being singletons. This same sample was also part of a study on T cells of mothers and their children.

What was sequenced was blood. All receptors come from a woman aged 40-49 years in good health.

This clonotype has a count of ten or more. The chain has TRBV4-1 and TRBJ1-2; possibly TRBD1 for D (6 bases). The CDR3 sequence is 17 residues long. Germline V gene lookup returns CDR1 MGHRA and CDR2 YSYEKL. The ends were cut back, 1 base at V and 0 bases at J, with 15 bases in the middle. CDR3 DNA sequence: TGCGCCAGCAGCCAAGGCCCGAGGACAGCAGCTAACTATGGCTACACCTTC. Its translation: CASSQGPRTAANYGYTF.

This chain uses TRBV5-5 with TRBJ1-3, with D unresolved. The CDR3 spans 17 residues. Germline CDR1 is SGHKS and CDR2 is YYEKEE (reference sequence). V gave up 3 bases and J gave up 0 bases, with 16 bases separating them. The CDR3 region has the DNA TGTGCCAGCAGCTCCTTACCGGGAATTACCTCTGGAAACACCATATATTTT. Encoded protein: CASSSLPGITSGNTIYF.

The genes are TRBV29-1 and TRBJ2-5; TRBD2 matches at 13 bases. The better agreement between TRBJ2-7 and the DNA end casts doubt on the J call. This CDR3 has 15 residues. The germline CDR1 and CDR2 sequences are SQVTM and ANQGSEA. The CDR3 DNA reads TGCAGCGTTGCAATGGGACTAGCGGGGTTTGGCGAGCAGTACTTC. Amino acids: CSVAMGLAGFGEQYF.

The chain employs TRBV13 and TRBJ2-7; D remains unclear. The germline V and J ends were trimmed by 0 bases and 2 bases, with 8 bases remaining between them. Germline CDR1 PRHDT, CDR2 FYEKMQ (reference sequence). The CDR3 has 14 amino acids. In nucleotides, the CDR3 is TGTGCCAGCAGCTTAGGCCTTCAGGCCTACGAGCAGTACTTC. Translated, it gives CASSLGLQAYEQYF.

This chain uses TRBV28 with TRBJ2-4, with 12 nucleotides matching TRBD2. Trimming at V came to 3 bases and at J to 5 bases, leaving 2 bases not matched to a gene. Looked up from germline, CDR1 is MDHEN and CDR2 is SYDVKM. The CDR3 runs to 15 residues. CDR3 coding DNA: TGTGCCAGCAGTTTGACTAGCGGGGGACAAAACATTCAGTACTTC. This translates into CASSLTSGGQNIQYF.

The sample holds many counts of this clonotype. This rearrangement joins TRBV20-1 to TRBJ2-1; maybe TRBD2 (7 bases). Trimming took off 4 bases at V and 0 bases at J, with 28 bases between the two ends. The CDR3 spans 20 residues. Germline V gene lookup returns CDR1 DFQATT and CDR2 SNEGSKA (reference sequence). CDR3 coding DNA: TGCAGTGCTATACAGGACCTACAATTTGGCGCGGGGGCCTCCTACAATGAGCAGTTCTTC. Its protein product is CSAIQDLQFGAGASYNEQFF.

In its sample, this clonotype was seen a few times. V usage is TRBV29-1 and J usage is TRBJ1-1; tentative D call: TRBD1 (6 bases). Trimming took 2 bases from V and 1 from J, leaving 11 bases between them. The V gene's germline CDR1 is SQVTM and CDR2 ANQGSEA. The CDR3 has 14 residues. CDR3 sequence reads: CSVESFRGNTEAFF. The CDR3, as DNA: TGCAGCGTTGAATCGTTCAGGGGGAACACTGAAGCTTTCTTT. The full variable domain, its missing parts supplied by reference TRBV29-1 and TRBJ1-1, is SAVISQKPSRDICQRGTSLTIQCQVDSQVTMMFWYRQQPGQSLTLIATANQGSEATYESGFVIDKFPISRPNLTFSTLTVSNMSPEDSSIYLCSVESFRGNTEAFFGQGTRLTVV.

The table lists this clonotype with many counts. J is TRBJ1-2 and V is TRBV15; the D gene is possibly TRBD1 (5 bases). This CDR3 is built from 16 residues. The germline V gene has CDR1 LNHNV and CDR2 YYDKDF (reference sequence). V lost 0 bases and J lost 8, with 19 bases in between. CDR3 protein: CATSRERTATGAGYTF. DNA of the CDR3: TGTGCCACCAGCAGAGAAAGGACGGCCACAGGTGCGGGCTACACCTTC.

CDR3 nucleotide sequence: TGCAGTGCTAGAGATCACGGGGCGCTGGGGGCCAACGTCCTGACTTTC. Translation gives CSARDHGALGANVLTF. V is TRBV20-1 and J is TRBJ2-6, with D tentatively TRBD1 or TRBD2 (5 bases each). CDR1 DFQATT and CDR2 SNEGSKA come from the germline V gene (reference sequence). This CDR3 region has 16 residues. Trimming removed 0 bases from V and 4 bases from J, with 13 bases in between.

This clonotype was counted ten times or more. The J gene is TRBJ2-7, the V gene TRBV25-1; D not resolved. Germline CDR1 MGHDK, CDR2 SYGVNS. The CDR3 extends over 14 amino acids. V lost 3 bases and J lost 0, with 9 bases in between. The CDR3 here is CASSDWHSSYEQYF. CDR3 nucleotide sequence: TGTGCCAGCAGTGATTGGCATAGCTCCTACGAGCAGTACTTC.

This clonotype has just a few counts. V is TRBV7-2 and J is TRBJ2-1; tentative D call: TRBD2 (5 bases). This CDR3 region has 12 residues. Germline values: CDR1 SGHTA, CDR2 FQGNSA. V was shortened by 5 bases and J by 10 bases, with 12 bases between the two germline ends. The CDR3 DNA follows: TGTGCCAGCAGCCCTTTGACGGGGGAGCAGTTCTTC. This gives the protein CASSPLTGEQFF.

This clonotype was seen many times. The chain recombines TRBV20-1 with TRBJ2-7; D might be TRBD2 (7 bases). Trimming took off 5 bases at V and 6 bases at J, with 17 bases between the two ends. Germline V gene sequence: CDR1 DFQATT, CDR2 SNEGSKA (reference sequence). The CDR3 length is 13 residues. The CDR3 is CSAPRGGVGEQYF. CDR3 sequence (DNA): TGCAGTGCTCCAAGAGGGGGGGTTGGCGAGCAGTACTTC.

Comment on this clonotype: This sequence may be a read error, since a much larger clone differs from it by one base. V and J are TRBV18 and TRBJ1-1; D gene unclear. V lost 3 bases and J 11 bases, leaving 13 bases between the germline ends. Germline assignment: CDR1 KGHSH and CDR2 LQKENI. This CDR3 spans 12 amino acids. CDR3 in DNA: TGTGCCAGCTCACCCGCGACATATGAGGCTTTCTTT. Translated: CASSPATYEAFF.

A few counts support this clonotype. This chain joins TRBV20-1 and TRBJ1-2, with D perhaps TRBD1 (5 bases). Deletions cut 3 bases from V and 7 bases from J, with 12 bases between. The CDR3 runs to 12 residues. Germline CDR1 DFQATT, CDR2 SNEGSKA (reference sequence). DNA for the CDR3: TGCAGTGCTAGGGGGGGTGCTTTTGGCTACACCTTC. Encoded protein: CSARGGAFGYTF.

Ten or more counts support this clonotype. This CDR3 reads CSARVASGGYEQYF. The CDR3 nucleotides are TGCAGTGCTAGGGTTGCTAGCGGGGGTTACGAGCAGTACTTC. The chain links TRBV20-1 to TRBJ2-7; TRBD2 agrees at 10 bases. There are 14 residues in the CDR3. The V gene's germline CDR1 is DFQATT and CDR2 SNEGSKA (reference sequence). J lost 4 bases, V lost 3 bases, and 6 bases had no gene match.

V is TRBV9 and J is TRBJ1-1; D gene uncertain. This CDR3 spans 14 amino acids. The germline V and J ends were trimmed by 4 bases and 0 bases, with 10 bases remaining between them. Germline V gene sequence: CDR1 SGDLS, CDR2 YYNGEE. The CDR3 bases are TGTGCCAGCAGCAAGGACGGAATGAACACTGAAGCTTTCTTT. This codes for CASSKDGMNTEAFF.

Only a few counts were recorded for this clonotype. This sequence may be a read error, since a much larger clone differs from it by one base. V and J are TRBV7-2 and TRBJ2-6, with D tentatively TRBD1 or TRBD2 (5 bases each). Germline-derived CDR1 and CDR2 are SGHTA and FQGNSA. The CDR3 has 14 amino acids. Trimming removed 6 bases from V and 2 bases from J, with 8 bases in between. The CDR3 DNA is TGTGCCAGCAGTCGGGACCCTGGGGCCAACGTCCTGACTTTC. Translation: CASSRDPGANVLTF.

V and J are TRBV12-3 or TRBV12-4 and TRBJ2-3; the D gene could be TRBD1 or TRBD2 (5 bases each). Trimming stripped 6 bases from V and 14 bases from J, with 15 bases between. This CDR3 is built from 11 residues. The CDR3 loop is CASSSGTATYF. The CDR3, as DNA: TGTGCCAGCAGCTCCGGGACCGCGACGTATTTT.

This clonotype was detected ten times or more. The chain is built from TRBV12-3 or TRBV12-4 and TRBJ2-5; D is possibly TRBD1 (6 bases). CDR3 length: 14 residues. Trimming removed 5 bases from V and 2 bases from J, with 12 bases in between. CDR3 residues: CASSRRQEQETQYF. The DNA of the CDR3 is TGTGCCAGCAGTCGTCGACAGGAACAAGAGACCCAGTACTTC.

Concerning this clonotype itself: A read error may explain this, as a much larger clone is one base away. The V and J genes are TRBV4-1 and TRBJ2-4, with 7 bases matching TRBD2. CDR1 and CDR2 (germline): MGHRA, YSYEKL. This CDR3 comprises 15 residues. V lost 4 bases, J lost 15 bases, and 18 bases stayed unmatched. The CDR3 loop is CASSLEGGRGHERYF. CDR3 DNA sequence: TGCGCCAGCAGCCTCGAGGGTGGGAGGGGCCACGAGCGGTACTTC.

About this clonotype: A much bigger clone sits one base away, suggesting this may be a read error. The genes are TRBV10-3 and TRBJ2-1; D gene ambiguous. The CDR3 consists of 11 residues. From germline, CDR1 is ENHRY and CDR2 SYGVKD. The V gene lost 4 bases and the J gene lost 6 bases, with 4 bases spanning the gap. The CDR3 protein is CAISARNEQFF. The CDR3 nucleotides read TGTGCCATCAGTGCCCGCAATGAGCAGTTCTTC.

As concerns this clonotype: The junction departs from germline at one end; a sequencing error may be responsible. The chain employs TRBV5-6 and TRBJ2-2; a possible D gene is TRBD1 (5 bases). The CDR3 runs 13 residues. Germline assignment: CDR1 SGHDT and CDR2 YYEEEE. CDR3 bases: TGTACCAGCAGCTTGGACACGGAGAGGGAGCTGTTTTTT. Translation gives CTSSLDTERELFF.

The count of this clonotype is one. The gene calls are TRBV15 and TRBJ2-5, with 10 nucleotides matching TRBD2. Germline assignment: CDR1 LNHNV and CDR2 YYDKDF (reference sequence). J was trimmed by 11 bases and V by 1 base; bases with no gene match: 19. This CDR3 spans 18 amino acids. Here the CDR3 reads CATSRVGLAGAGTNEQYF. The CDR3 bases are TGTGCCACCAGCAGAGTCGGGCTAGCGGGGGCCGGAACAAATGAGCAGTACTTC.

This clonotype came up many times. CDR3 in amino acids: CASSYSGGNYGYTF. CDR3 bases: TGTGCCAGCAGTTACTCAGGGGGGAACTATGGCTACACCTTC. The J gene is TRBJ1-2, the V gene TRBV6-5; the D gene is possibly TRBD1 (6 bases). V was trimmed by 0 bases and J by 2 bases, leaving 7 bases between them. The germline V gene encodes CDR1 MNHEY and CDR2 SVGAGI. This CDR3 region has 14 residues.

There are a few counts of this clonotype. The rearrangement uses TRBV6-1 and TRBJ2-4; D ambiguous. Germline V gene sequence: CDR1 MNHNS, CDR2 SASEGT. This CDR3 comprises 15 residues. The V gene lost 6 bases and the J gene lost 2 bases, with 14 bases spanning the gap. The CDR3 loop is CASSLGPESKNIQYF. The DNA for the CDR3 is TGTGCCAGCAGCCTTGGACCGGAATCCAAAAACATTCAGTACTTC.

This clonotype appeared a few times. The chain carries TRBV30 and TRBJ1-5; the D is unclear. The length of the CDR3 is 13 residues. V lost 1 base to trimming and J lost 5 bases, with 9 bases between them. The germline V gene encodes CDR1 GTSNPN and CDR2 SVGIG (reference sequence). DNA for the CDR3: TGTGCCTGGAGTGGGTCCTGGGATCAGCCCCAGCATTTT. Translation: CAWSGSWDQPQHF.

This clonotype has a handful of counts. The chain has TRBV7-9 and TRBJ2-7; TRBD1 matches at 7 bases. CDR1 is SEHNR, CDR2 FQNEAQ, per germline (reference sequence). The CDR3 length is 14 residues. V dropped 7 bases and J dropped 6; count of bases not matched to a gene: 12. DNA of the CDR3: TGTGCCAGCAACCTCGACAGGGAAGGCCGCGAGCAGTACTTC. The encoded protein is CASNLDREGREQYF.

The chain has TRBV3-1 and TRBJ1-6, with D perhaps matching TRBD1 (6 bases). The germline gives CDR1 LGHDT, CDR2 YNNKEL (reference sequence). This CDR3 has 11 amino acids. V lost 4 bases to trimming and J lost 13 bases, with 8 bases between them. CDR3 amino acids: CASSRGGPLHF. The CDR3 bases are TGTGCCAGCAGCCGAGGGGGGCCCCTCCACTTT.

This clonotype came up many times. V is TRBV5-5 and J is TRBJ2-5; D is perhaps TRBD2 (5 bases). The J call may be mistaken, given a closer DNA end match to TRBJ2-7. The CDR3 is made up of 13 amino acids. Germline V gene data show CDR1 as SGHKS and CDR2 as YYEKEE (reference sequence). CDR3 sequence reads: CASSLAGLNEQYF. The CDR3 coding sequence is TGTGCCAGCAGCTTGGCGGGGTTGAACGAGCAGTACTTC.

The V call is TRBV28, the J call TRBJ2-4; 13 bases fit TRBD2. This CDR3 has 18 residues. Trimming took 5 bases from V and 0 from J; bases not matched to a gene: 7. Germline V gene sequence: CDR1 MDHEN, CDR2 SYDVKM. The CDR3 region is CASSPRLAGGLAKNIQYF. The CDR3 DNA follows: TGTGCCAGCAGTCCGAGACTAGCGGGGGGACTAGCCAAAAACATTCAGTACTTC.

In this sample, this clonotype turned up a few times. V gene TRBV7-6 combines with J gene TRBJ1-2; D is perhaps TRBD1 (6 bases). The germline V and J ends were trimmed by 2 bases and 8 bases, with 15 bases remaining between them. CDR3 size: 14 residues. CDR1 and CDR2 from the germline V gene are SGHVS and FNYEAQ. The CDR3: CASSLLGAAEGYTF. The CDR3 DNA is TGTGCCAGCAGCTTACTGGGGGCTGCAGAGGGCTACACCTTC.

The chain is built from TRBV5-4 and TRBJ2-3, with D perhaps TRBD1 or TRBD2 (5 bases each). Deletions cut 4 bases from V and 6 bases from J, with 21 bases between. CDR3 size: 16 residues. From germline, CDR1 is SGHNT and CDR2 YYREEE (reference sequence). Written as DNA, the CDR3 is TGTGCCAGCAGCGTAGTCGGGACCCAAACGGGGGATACGCAGTATTTT. It is translated as CASSVVGTQTGDTQYF.